These 19 T cell receptor beta chains originate from one sample sequenced in a study of identical twins. TCRdb itself ran the 5' RACE reads through MiXCR, one entry per CDR3 protein. This table has about 530,000 distinct CDR3 sequences, roughly 15% appearing once. This sample also appeared in a second study, on yellow fever vaccine responses in identical twins.

The sample taken for sequencing was CD4+ T cells sorted from blood. These receptors all come from a woman aged 18-29 years in good health.

The gene calls are TRBV7-2 and TRBJ2-5; 8 bases are shared with TRBD2. Germline assignment: CDR1 SGHTA and CDR2 FQGNSA. The CDR3 totals 15 residues. Trimming took 2 bases from V and 5 from J; bases not matched to a gene: 7. The CDR3 region has the DNA TGTGCCAGCAGCTTACCGGGACTAGGGGCGGAGACCCAGTACTTC. Translation: CASSLPGLGAETQYF. Filled out from reference TRBV7-2 and TRBJ2-5, the complete variable domain reads GAGVSQSPSNKVTEKGKDVELRCDPISGHTALYWYRQSLGQGLEFLIYFQGNSAPDKSGLPSDRFSAERTGGSVSTLTIQRTQQEDSAVYLCASSLPGLGAETQYFGPGTRLLVL.

This chain joins TRBV5-1 and TRBJ1-1, with a tentative D call TRBD1 (5 bases). V lost 0 bases and J 4 bases, leaving 10 bases between the germline ends. CDR3 length: 14 amino acids. The germline CDR1 and CDR2 sequences are SGHRS and YFSETQ. CDR3 DNA sequence: TGCGCCAGCAGCTTGGAAGGGACCCTCACTGAAGCTTTCTTT. Protein: CASSLEGTLTEAFF.

This rearrangement joins TRBV10-3 to TRBJ2-3; no clear D gene. V lost 2 bases and J 3 bases, leaving 9 bases between the germline ends. Germline V CDR1 and CDR2: ENHRY, SYGVKD. CDR3 length equals 14 residues. The CDR3 DNA follows: TGTGCCATCAGTGAGAGGCAGCAGACAGATACGCAGTATTTT. Its translation: CAISERQQTDTQYF.

This clonotype was seen repeatedly, ten times or more. The CDR3 spells CASKPVAGGITGELFF. DNA of the CDR3: TGTGCCAGCAAACCAGTAGCGGGAGGGATCACCGGGGAGCTGTTTTTT. The chain couples TRBV7-8 to TRBJ2-2, with 11 bases that match TRBD2. The CDR3 is 16 residues long. Looked up from germline, CDR1 is SGHVS and CDR2 is FQNEAQ. V trimming: 7 bases; J trimming: 4 bases; junction bases outside the gene matches: 8.

This clonotype showed up many times. The CDR3: CASSAGASGRSDTQYF. The CDR3 DNA is TGTGCCAGCAGTGCGGGGGCTAGCGGGAGGTCAGATACGCAGTATTTT. V usage is TRBV2 and J usage is TRBJ2-3; 11 positions agree with TRBD2. CDR3 size: 16 residues. Trimming cost V 4 bases and J 4 bases; bases outside gene matches: 7. The germline V gene encodes CDR1 SNHLY and CDR2 FYNNEI.

This clonotype was found a few times. The rearrangement uses TRBV6-1 and TRBJ2-3, with 11 bases identical to TRBD2. The germline V gene has CDR1 MNHNS and CDR2 SASEGT. The CDR3 spans 17 residues. J was trimmed by 0 bases and V by 7 bases; bases with no gene match: 9. CDR3 bases: TGTGCCAGCAATATAGCGGGGGGGCCCTATAGCACAGATACGCAGTATTTT. It codes for CASNIAGGPYSTDTQYF.

This clonotype occurred a few times. V is TRBV5-1 and J is TRBJ2-7; D not resolved. Per the germline V gene, CDR1 is SGHRS and CDR2 is YFSETQ. The CDR3 runs 14 residues. V was pared by 4 bases and J by 6 bases, with 17 bases between. As DNA, the CDR3 is TGCGCCAGCAGCCCGGGCCCGCCAGCAAGCGAGCAGTACTTC. This encodes CASSPGPPASEQYF.

The table lists this clonotype with a few counts. The chain links TRBV7-6 to TRBJ2-4; 9 nucleotides line up with TRBD1. Germline CDR1 SGHVS, CDR2 FNYEAQ. V was pared by 4 bases and J by 3 bases, with 7 bases of the junction left unmatched. The CDR3 has 16 amino acids. The CDR3 coding sequence is TGTGCCAGCAGCTCTGGACAGGGGATGGACAAAAACATTCAGTACTTC. As protein: CASSSGQGMDKNIQYF.

V is TRBV7-2 and J is TRBJ2-7; D is unresolved. The CDR3 spans 11 residues. V was pared by 2 bases and J by 6 bases, with 5 bases between. Germline CDR1 reads SGHTA; CDR2 reads FQGNSA. CDR3 amino acids: CASSLILEQYF. The CDR3 DNA sequence: TGTGCCAGCAGCTTAATCCTCGAGCAGTACTTC.

This clonotype was counted only a few times. The rearrangement uses TRBV6-2 or TRBV6-3 and TRBJ1-5; D is unclear. Germline-derived CDR1 and CDR2 are MNHEY and SVGEGT. CDR3 size: 12 residues. The V end lost 8 bases, the J end lost 0 bases, and 5 bases lay between the germline ends. The CDR3 sequence is CASRHSNQPQHF. CDR3 in DNA: TGTGCCAGCCGGCATAGCAATCAGCCCCAGCATTTT.

This clonotype was seen more than once but under ten times. The V call is TRBV29-1, the J call TRBJ1-1; 8 bases align to TRBD1. Germline lookup yields CDR1 SQVTM and CDR2 ANQGSEA. J was trimmed by 5 bases and V by 8 bases; bases with no gene match: 7. This CDR3 has 12 amino acids. The CDR3 protein is CSSLQGATEAFF. The CDR3, as DNA: TGCAGCTCTCTCCAGGGGGCGACTGAAGCTTTCTTT.

This clonotype was observed many times. The genes are TRBV12-3 or TRBV12-4 and TRBJ1-1, with D perhaps matching TRBD1 (6 bases). Deletions cut 5 bases from V and 4 bases from J, with 17 bases between. The CDR3 runs 15 residues. DNA for the CDR3: TGTGCCAGCAGTCAGTACAGGGTCAGGGGCACTGAAGCTTTCTTT. Residues: CASSQYRVRGTEAFF.

This clonotype was detected only a few times. The V call is TRBV28, the J call TRBJ2-1; 14 nucleotides align to TRBD2. The junction had 10 bases not matched to a gene; V was cut back by 5 bases and J by 7 bases. Germline V gives CDR1 MDHEN, CDR2 SYDVKM. This CDR3 has 17 residues. The CDR3 here is CASSGTSGSTPRNEQFF. For the CDR3, the DNA is TGTGCCAGCAGTGGGACTAGCGGGAGTACCCCTAGGAATGAGCAGTTCTTC.

This clonotype was counted many times. The chain links TRBV4-1 to TRBJ2-3; D not resolved. V was pared by 0 bases and J by 1 base, with 11 bases between. Per germline, CDR1 MGHRA and CDR2 YSYEKL. The CDR3 totals 16 residues. CDR3 nucleotide sequence: TGCGCCAGCAGCCAAGATCGCCGTAGGGGCACAGATACGCAGTATTTT. Its translation: CASSQDRRRGTDTQYF.

CDR3 sequence reads: CASSVVGATGELFF. CDR3 sequence (DNA): TGCGCCAGCAGTGTCGTGGGAGCGACTGGGGAGCTGTTTTTT. J is TRBJ2-2 and V is TRBV10-2; perhaps TRBD2 as D (5 bases). The V gene lost 4 bases and the J gene lost 8 bases, with 14 bases spanning the gap. The CDR3 runs to 14 residues. From germline, CDR1 is WSHSY and CDR2 SAAADI.

CDR3 bases: TGTGCCAGCAGTTTCCAGGGTTGGAAGCAAGAGACCCAGTACTTC. Translating it yields CASSFQGWKQETQYF. V and J are TRBV6-5 and TRBJ2-5; possible D gene TRBD1, 5 bases. This CDR3 is 15 amino acids long. Germline V gene sequence: CDR1 MNHEY, CDR2 SVGAGI. V lost 4 bases and J lost 2, with 14 bases in between.

The rearrangement joins TRBV12-3 or TRBV12-4 to TRBJ1-1, with TRBD1 matching over 8 bases. With 5 bases clipped from V and 2 bases from J, the junction kept 7 bases outside the gene matches. The CDR3 extends over 15 amino acids. The CDR3 is CASSLRGRGNTEAFF. DNA for the CDR3: TGTGCCAGCAGTCTCAGGGGGCGCGGAAACACTGAAGCTTTCTTT.

V is TRBV28 and J is TRBJ2-7; D ambiguous. The CDR3 length is 14 residues. The germline V and J ends were trimmed by 0 bases and 6 bases, with 12 bases remaining between them. Germline lookup yields CDR1 MDHEN and CDR2 SYDVKM. The CDR3 DNA follows: TGTGCCAGCAGTTTATGGCAGCCCCCCGGCGAGCAGTACGTC. Amino acid sequence: CASSLWQPPGEQYV.

The V gene is TRBV12-5, the J gene TRBJ1-4; the D is unclear. V lost 3 bases to trimming and J lost 0 bases, with 5 bases between them. This CDR3 has 14 amino acids. Germline V CDR1 and CDR2: LGHNT, FRNRAP. The DNA of the CDR3 is TGTGCTAGTGGTTTTCGAGCAACTAATGAAAAACTGTTTTTT. Residues: CASGFRATNEKLFF.